This T cell receptor beta chain is from a study of cytomegalovirus exposure and HLA in healthy donors. Study observations and caveats: Usually a TCR sequence was rare, but some public TCRs were found in many donors. Compared with the roughly 670-donor mean, an Asian-associated ancestry cluster reportedly had fewer N-insertions, according to a later analysis.

Each donor's status was that of a healthy bone marrow donor. PCR employed 60 Vbeta and 13 Jbeta primers. Using immunoSEQ multiplex PCR, the repertoire was profiled, and TCRdb retains in-frame clones only, with some absent. Among some 130,000 clones listed, roughly three quarters were seen once. Losses at the gene ends were 0 bases for V and 4 bases for J; bases not matched to a gene: 5. Germline lookup yields CDR1 SGHRS and CDR2 YFSETQ. The CDR3 runs to 16 residues. For this clone: Its antigen is not known.

The V call is TRBV5-1, the J call TRBJ2-1, with 9 bases that match TRBD2. The sample consisted of PBMCs. This TCR derives from a man under 40 in good health and CMV-seronegative. The CDR3 coding sequence is TGCGCCAGCAGCTTGGGCCTAGCGGGACAATACAATGAGCAGTTCTTC. Translated, it gives CASSLGLAGQYNEQFF.